A single sample gave rise to the 11 T cell receptor beta chains below, sequenced in a study of shared clonotypes between healthy human individuals. Produced via immunoSEQ multiplex PCR; TCRdb's table is partial and in-frame only. The sample lists about 2.4 million clones, 93% occurring once. The sample comprised naive CD4+ T cells from PBMCs. Subset: CD45RA+ positively selected. These receptors all stem from a man aged 18 to 30 in good health. Some clones in this sample may be carry-over from other donors' samples.

The CDR3 DNA is TGTGCCAGCAGACAAGGGGGACCGCCATACTACGAGCAGTACTTC. It translates to CASRQGGPPYYEQYF. V usage is TRBV6-5 and J usage is TRBJ2-7; weak D call: TRBD1 (6 bases). The V gene's germline CDR1 is MNHEY and CDR2 SVGAGI. CDR3 size: 15 residues. V lost 6 bases and J lost 3, with 18 bases in between.

CDR3 sequence (DNA): TGTGCCAGCAGTGAGAGACTAGCGGGAGATAGTGAGCAGTTCTTC. Protein product: CASSERLAGDSEQFF. The chain joins TRBV25-1 to TRBJ2-1; TRBD2 aligns across 12 bases. The CDR3 totals 15 residues. Germline CDR1 reads MGHDK; CDR2 reads SYGVNS. The V segment lost 3 bases and the J segment 9 bases; nucleotides outside the gene matches: 6.

This rearrangement joins TRBV11-1 to TRBJ1-2; D is unclear. The CDR3 is 13 residues long. Per the germline V gene, CDR1 is SGHAT and CDR2 is FQDESV (reference sequence). Trimming took 1 base from V and 4 from J, leaving 7 bases between them. CDR3 coding DNA: TGTGCCAGCAGCTTAGAAGCCGCCTATGGCTACACCTTC. Protein product: CASSLEAAYGYTF.

This chain uses TRBV7-8 with TRBJ2-3, with D possibly being TRBD1 or TRBD2 (5 bases each). Between the trimmed V and J ends, which lost 5 bases and 1 base, there was a span of 22 bases. The CDR3 covers 18 residues. Germline CDR1 and CDR2: SGHVS and FQNEAQ. In DNA form, the CDR3 reads TGTGCCAGCAGCCAAACGCCAACTTCGGGGCGACGCACAGATACGCAGTATTTT. The encoded protein is CASSQTPTSGRRTDTQYF. Supplemented by reference TRBV7-8 and TRBJ2-3, the full variable domain reads GAGVSQSPRYKVAKRGQDVALRCDPISGHVSLFWYQQALGQGPEFLTYFQNEAQLDKSGLPSDRFFAERPEGSVSTLKIQRTQQEDSAVYLCASSQTPTSGRRTDTQYFGPGTRLTVL.

The chain recombines TRBV28 with TRBJ2-5, with a tentative D call TRBD1 (6 bases). This CDR3 has 14 residues. V dropped 5 bases and J dropped 5 bases, with 15 bases sitting between them. In germline, CDR1 is MDHEN, CDR2 SYDVKM. CDR3 sequence reads: CASSLDSPSETQYF. For the CDR3, the DNA is TGTGCCAGCAGTCTGGACAGCCCCAGCGAGACCCAGTACTTC.

The J gene is TRBJ2-6, the V gene TRBV27; unclear D gene. Germline CDR1 is MNHEY and CDR2 is SMNVEV (reference sequence). Trimming took 0 bases from V and 0 from J, leaving 9 bases between them. The length of the CDR3 is 17 residues. Here the CDR3 DNA reads TGTGCCAGCAGTTTATCCCCAACCTCCTCTGGGGCCAACGTCCTGACTTTC. This translates into CASSLSPTSSGANVLTF.

Turning to this clone: This specimen includes other DNA sequences encoding the same CDR3. The chain links TRBV18 to TRBJ2-7; D gene ambiguous. The CDR3 is 14 residues long. The V and J ends lost 0 bases and 3 bases respectively, with 9 bases between them. Germline-derived CDR1 and CDR2 are KGHSH and LQKENI. The CDR3 nucleotides read TGTGCCAGCTCACCACCCGCTGGAAACTACGAGCAGTACTTC. It codes for CASSPPAGNYEQYF.

The genes are TRBV7-3 and TRBJ1-1; D remains unclear. Germline assignment: CDR1 SGHTA and CDR2 FQGTGA. This CDR3 has 13 residues. Trimming took off 2 bases at V and 1 base at J, with 5 bases between the two ends. The CDR3 loop is CASSLHRNTEAFF. The CDR3 bases are TGTGCCAGCAGCTTACACAGGAACACTGAAGCTTTCTTT. Full variable domain (outside the CDR3, taken from reference TRBV7-3 and TRBJ1-1): GAGVSQTPSNKVTEKGKYVELRCDPISGHTALYWYRQSLGQGPEFLIYFQGTGAADDSGLPNDRFFAVRPEGSVSTLKIQRTERGDSAVYLCASSLHRNTEAFFGQGTRLTVV.

The rearrangement links TRBV27 to TRBJ2-5; tentatively, D is TRBD1 or TRBD2 (5 bases each). CDR1 and CDR2 from the germline V gene are MNHEY and SMNVEV (reference sequence). The V and J ends lost 2 bases and 2 bases respectively, with 12 bases between them. The CDR3 has 15 amino acids. As DNA, the CDR3 is TGTGCCAGCAGTTTAGCCCGGGGCCGGCAAGAGACCCAGTACTTC. It encodes CASSLARGRQETQYF.

This rearrangement joins TRBV28 to TRBJ2-2; TRBD2 agrees at 7 bases. The CDR3 is 18 amino acids. Per germline, CDR1 MDHEN and CDR2 SYDVKM. The trim removed 5 bases at V and 0 bases at J, leaving 12 bases unmatched. The CDR3 here is CASSPPKPSGSNTGELFF. The CDR3 nucleotides read TGTGCCAGCAGTCCCCCCAAGCCTAGCGGTTCGAACACCGGGGAGCTGTTTTTT.

The V gene is TRBV6-1, the J gene TRBJ2-7; 8 bases map to TRBD1. This CDR3 contains 13 residues. Germline trimming cut 7 bases from V and 2 bases from J; bases unmatched to any gene: 4. CDR1 and CDR2 from the germline V gene are MNHNS and SASEGT. The CDR3 sequence: CASKWDRTYEQYF. For the CDR3, the DNA is TGTGCCAGCAAGTGGGACAGGACCTACGAGCAGTACTTC.